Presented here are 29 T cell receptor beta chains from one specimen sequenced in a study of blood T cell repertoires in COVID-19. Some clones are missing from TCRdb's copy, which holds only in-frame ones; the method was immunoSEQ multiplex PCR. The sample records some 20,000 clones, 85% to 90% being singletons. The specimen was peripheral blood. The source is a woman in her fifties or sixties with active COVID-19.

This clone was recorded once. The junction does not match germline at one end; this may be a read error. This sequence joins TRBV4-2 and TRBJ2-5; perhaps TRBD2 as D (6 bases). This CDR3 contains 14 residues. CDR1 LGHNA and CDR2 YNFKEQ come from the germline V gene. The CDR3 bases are TGTGCCGGCAGCCAAGGCGGGGCGGAGGAGACCCAGTACTTC. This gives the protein CAGSQGGAEETQYF.

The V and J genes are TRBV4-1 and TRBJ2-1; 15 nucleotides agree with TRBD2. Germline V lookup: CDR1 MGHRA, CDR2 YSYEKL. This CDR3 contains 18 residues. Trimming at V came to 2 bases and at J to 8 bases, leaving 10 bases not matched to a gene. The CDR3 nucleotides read TGCGCCAGCAGCCAAATGGGACTAGCGGGGGGCTTAACTCATGAGCAGTTCTTC. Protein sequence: CASSQMGLAGGLTHEQFF.

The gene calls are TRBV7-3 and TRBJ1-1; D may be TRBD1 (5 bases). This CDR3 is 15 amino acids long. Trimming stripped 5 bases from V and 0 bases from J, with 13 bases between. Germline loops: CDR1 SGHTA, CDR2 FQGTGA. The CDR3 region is CASSLVGAVNTEAFF. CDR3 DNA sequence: TGTGCCAGCAGCCTAGTTGGGGCGGTGAACACTGAAGCTTTCTTT. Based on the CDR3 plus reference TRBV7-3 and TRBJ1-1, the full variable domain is GAGVSQTPSNKVTEKGKYVELRCDPISGHTALYWYRQSLGQGPEFLIYFQGTGAADDSGLPNDRFFAVRPEGSVSTLKIQRTERGDSAVYLCASSLVGAVNTEAFFGQGTRLTVV.

CDR3 protein: CASSRRQGTSDGTDTQYF. The CDR3 DNA reads TGTGCCAGCAGCCGACGGCAGGGGACTAGCGACGGCACAGATACGCAGTATTTT. The chain employs TRBV4-2 and TRBJ2-3, with 10 bases matching TRBD2. V was pared by 4 bases and J by 1 base, with 11 bases of the junction left unmatched. CDR3 size: 18 residues. The germline V gene encodes CDR1 LGHNA and CDR2 YNFKEQ.

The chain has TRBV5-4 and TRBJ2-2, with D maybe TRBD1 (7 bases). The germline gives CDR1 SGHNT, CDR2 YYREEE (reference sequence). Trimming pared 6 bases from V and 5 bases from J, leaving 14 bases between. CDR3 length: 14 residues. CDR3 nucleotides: TGTGCCAGCACCCAGGGGGGCGGGACCGGGGAGCTGTTTTTT. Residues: CASTQGGGTGELFF.

CDR3 DNA: TGTGCCAGCAGACACGACTACAATGAGCAGTTCTTC. Protein sequence: CASRHDYNEQFF. This chain uses TRBV12-3 or TRBV12-4 with TRBJ2-1; no definite D call. The CDR3 loop spans 12 amino acids. Trimming stripped 6 bases from V and 3 bases from J, with 6 bases between.

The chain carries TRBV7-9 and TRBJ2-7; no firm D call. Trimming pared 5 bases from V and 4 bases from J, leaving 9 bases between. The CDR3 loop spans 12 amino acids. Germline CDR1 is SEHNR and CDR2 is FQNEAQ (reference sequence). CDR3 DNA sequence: TGTGCCAGCAGCCGGGTCCCTTACGAGCAGTACTTC. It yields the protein CASSRVPYEQYF.

CDR3 in DNA: TGTGCCTGGCCCGAGGACAGTACTCTCCCGGCGGCTGGAAACACCATATATTTT. It specifies CAWPEDSTLPAAGNTIYF. This chain links TRBV30 with TRBJ1-3; maybe TRBD1 (6 bases). V was trimmed by 5 bases and J by 2 bases, leaving 25 bases between them. Germline V gives CDR1 GTSNPN, CDR2 SVGIG (reference sequence). This CDR3 region has 18 residues.

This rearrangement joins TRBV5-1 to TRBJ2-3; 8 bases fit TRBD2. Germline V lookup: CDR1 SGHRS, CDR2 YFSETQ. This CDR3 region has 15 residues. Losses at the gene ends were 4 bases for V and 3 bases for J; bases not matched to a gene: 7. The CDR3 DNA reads TGCGCCAGCAGCCCGACTAGCGTCCGTACAGATACGCAGTATTTT. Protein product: CASSPTSVRTDTQYF.

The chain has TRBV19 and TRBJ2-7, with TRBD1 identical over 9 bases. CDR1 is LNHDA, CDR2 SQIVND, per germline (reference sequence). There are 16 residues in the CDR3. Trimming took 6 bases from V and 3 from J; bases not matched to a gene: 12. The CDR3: CASRGAPGQGRYEQYF. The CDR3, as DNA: TGTGCCAGTAGGGGGGCCCCGGGACAGGGACGCTACGAGCAGTACTTC. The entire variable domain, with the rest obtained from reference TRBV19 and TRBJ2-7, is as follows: DGGITQSPKYLFRKEGQNVTLSCEQNLNHDAMYWYRQDPGQGLRLIYYSQIVNDFQKGDIAEGYSVSREKKESFPLTVTSAQKNPTAFYLCASRGAPGQGRYEQYFGPGTRLTVT.

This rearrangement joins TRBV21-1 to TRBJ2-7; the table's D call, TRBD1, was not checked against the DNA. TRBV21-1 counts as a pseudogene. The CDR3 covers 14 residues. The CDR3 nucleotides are TGTGCCAGCAGCCTCCGGGACAGGGGTCACGAGCAGTACTTC. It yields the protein CASSLRDRGHEQYF.

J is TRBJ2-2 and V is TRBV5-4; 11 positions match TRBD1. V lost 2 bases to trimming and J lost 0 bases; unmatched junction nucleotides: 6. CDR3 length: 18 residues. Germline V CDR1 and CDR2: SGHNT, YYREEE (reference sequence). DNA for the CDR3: TGTGCCAGCAGCTTTGGGGCGGGACAGGGGGCGAACACCGGGGAGCTGTTTTTT. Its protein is CASSFGAGQGANTGELFF. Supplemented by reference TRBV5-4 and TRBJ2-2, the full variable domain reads ETGVTQSPTHLIKTRGQQVTLRCSSQSGHNTVSWYQQALGQGPQFIFQYYREEENGRGNFPPRFSGLQFPNYSSELNVNALELDDSALYLCASSFGAGQGANTGELFFGEGSRLTVL.

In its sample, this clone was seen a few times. The CDR3 region is CASSRGAAYNSPLHF. In nucleotides, the CDR3 is TGTGCCAGCAGTCGGGGGGCCGCCTATAATTCACCCCTCCACTTT. The rearrangement links TRBV7-7 to TRBJ1-6, with D tentatively TRBD1 (6 bases). Trimming took off 6 bases at V and 2 bases at J, with 11 bases between the two ends. The CDR3 runs to 15 residues. The germline V gene encodes CDR1 SSHAT and CDR2 FNYEAQ (reference sequence).

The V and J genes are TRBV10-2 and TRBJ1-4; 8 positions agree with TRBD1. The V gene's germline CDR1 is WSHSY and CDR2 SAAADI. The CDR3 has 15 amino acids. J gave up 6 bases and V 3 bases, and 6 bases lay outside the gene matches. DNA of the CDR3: TGCGCCAGCAGTGACTCAGGGGGCTCGTATGAAAAACTGTTTTTT. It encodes CASSDSGGSYEKLFF.

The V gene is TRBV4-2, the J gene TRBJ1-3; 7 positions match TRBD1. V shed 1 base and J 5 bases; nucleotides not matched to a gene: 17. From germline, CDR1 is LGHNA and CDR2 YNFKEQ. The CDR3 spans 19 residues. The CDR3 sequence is CASSQVLPGGGDYRNTIYF. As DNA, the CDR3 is TGTGCCAGCAGCCAAGTCCTGCCGGGAGGGGGCGATTATAGAAACACCATATATTTT.

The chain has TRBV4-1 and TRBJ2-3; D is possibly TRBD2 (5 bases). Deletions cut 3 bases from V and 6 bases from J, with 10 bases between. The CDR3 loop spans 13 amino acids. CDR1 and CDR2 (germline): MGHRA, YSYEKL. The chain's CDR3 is CASSHEWEDTQYF. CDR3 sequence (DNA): TGCGCCAGCAGCCACGAATGGGAGGATACGCAGTATTTT.

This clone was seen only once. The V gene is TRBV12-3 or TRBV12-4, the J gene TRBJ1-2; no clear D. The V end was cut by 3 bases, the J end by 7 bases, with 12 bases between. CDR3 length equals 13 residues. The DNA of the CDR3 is TGTGCCAGCAGTTTGGAGGGTTTCGGTGGCTACACCTTC. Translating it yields CASSLEGFGGYTF.

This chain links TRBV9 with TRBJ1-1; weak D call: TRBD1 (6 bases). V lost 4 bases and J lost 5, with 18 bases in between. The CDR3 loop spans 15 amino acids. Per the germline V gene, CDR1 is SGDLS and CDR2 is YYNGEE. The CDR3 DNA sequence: TGTGCCAGCAGCCCCCACCCACAGGGTGGTACTGAAGCTTTCTTT. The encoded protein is CASSPHPQGGTEAFF.

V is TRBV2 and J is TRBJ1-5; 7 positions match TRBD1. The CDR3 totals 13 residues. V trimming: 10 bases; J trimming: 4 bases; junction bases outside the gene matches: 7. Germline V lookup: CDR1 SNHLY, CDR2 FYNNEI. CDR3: CAIRQGVNQPQHF. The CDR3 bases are TGTGCCATTCGACAGGGTGTGAATCAGCCCCAGCATTTT.

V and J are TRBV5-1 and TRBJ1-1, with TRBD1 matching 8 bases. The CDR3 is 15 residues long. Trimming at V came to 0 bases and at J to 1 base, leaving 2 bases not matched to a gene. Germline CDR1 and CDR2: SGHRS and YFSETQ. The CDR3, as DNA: TGCGCCAGCAGCTTGGGTGGACAGGGGAACACTGAAGCTTTCTTT. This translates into CASSLGGQGNTEAFF. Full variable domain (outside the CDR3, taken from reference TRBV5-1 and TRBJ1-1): KAGVTQTPRYLIKTRGQQVTLSCSPISGHRSVSWYQQTPGQGLQFLFEYFSETQRNKGNFPGRFSGRQFSNSRSEMNVSTLELGDSALYLCASSLGGQGNTEAFFGQGTRLTVV.

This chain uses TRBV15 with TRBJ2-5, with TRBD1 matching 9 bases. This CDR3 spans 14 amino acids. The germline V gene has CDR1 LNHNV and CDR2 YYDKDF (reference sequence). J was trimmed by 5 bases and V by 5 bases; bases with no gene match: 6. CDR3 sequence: CATSRDRVAETQYF. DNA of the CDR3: TGTGCCACCAGCCGGGACAGGGTAGCGGAGACCCAGTACTTC.

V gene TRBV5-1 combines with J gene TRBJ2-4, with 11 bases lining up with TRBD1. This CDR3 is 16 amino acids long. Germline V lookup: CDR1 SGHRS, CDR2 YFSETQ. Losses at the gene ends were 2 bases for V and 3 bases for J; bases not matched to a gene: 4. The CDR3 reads CASSFSGTGGKNIQYF. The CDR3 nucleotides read TGCGCCAGCAGCTTCTCCGGGACAGGGGGCAAAAACATTCAGTACTTC.

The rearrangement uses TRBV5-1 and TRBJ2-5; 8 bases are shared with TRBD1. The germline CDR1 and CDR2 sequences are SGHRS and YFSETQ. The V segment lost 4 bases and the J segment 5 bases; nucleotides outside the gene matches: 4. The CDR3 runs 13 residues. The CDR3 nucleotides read TGCGCCAGCAGCCGTCAGGGGGCGGAGACCCAGTACTTC. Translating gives CASSRQGAETQYF.

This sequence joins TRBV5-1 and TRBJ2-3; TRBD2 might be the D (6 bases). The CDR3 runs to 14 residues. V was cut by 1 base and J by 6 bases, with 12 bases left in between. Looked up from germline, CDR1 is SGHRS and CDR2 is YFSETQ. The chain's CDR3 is CASSLQGGWDTQYF. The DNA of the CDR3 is TGCGCCAGCAGCTTGCAGGGAGGCTGGGATACGCAGTATTTT.

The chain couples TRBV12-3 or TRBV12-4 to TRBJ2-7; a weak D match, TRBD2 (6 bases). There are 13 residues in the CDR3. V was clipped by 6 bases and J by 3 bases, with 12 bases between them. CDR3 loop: CASSETGVYEQYF. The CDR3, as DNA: TGTGCCAGCAGCGAAACGGGGGTCTACGAGCAGTACTTC.

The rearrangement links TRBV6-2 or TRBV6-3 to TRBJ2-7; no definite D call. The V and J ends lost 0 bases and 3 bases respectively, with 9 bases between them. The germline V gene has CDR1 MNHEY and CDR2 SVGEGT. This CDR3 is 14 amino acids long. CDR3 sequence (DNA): TGTGCCAGCAGTTACTCAGACACACTCTACGAGCAGTACTTC. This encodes CASSYSDTLYEQYF.

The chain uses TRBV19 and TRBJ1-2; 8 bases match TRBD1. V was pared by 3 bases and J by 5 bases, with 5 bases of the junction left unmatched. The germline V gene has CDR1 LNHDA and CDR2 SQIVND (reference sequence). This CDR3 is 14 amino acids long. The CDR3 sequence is CASSIPGGGYGYTF. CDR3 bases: TGTGCCAGTAGTATTCCAGGGGGCGGGTATGGCTACACCTTC.

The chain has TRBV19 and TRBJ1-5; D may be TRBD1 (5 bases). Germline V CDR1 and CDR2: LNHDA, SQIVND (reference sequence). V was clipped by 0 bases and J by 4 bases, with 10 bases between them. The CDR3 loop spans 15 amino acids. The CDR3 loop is CASSIDAAGNQPQHF. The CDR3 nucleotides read TGTGCCAGTAGTATAGACGCGGCAGGGAATCAGCCCCAGCATTTT. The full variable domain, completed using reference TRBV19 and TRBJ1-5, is DGGITQSPKYLFRKEGQNVTLSCEQNLNHDAMYWYRQDPGQGLRLIYYSQIVNDFQKGDIAEGYSVSREKKESFPLTVTSAQKNPTAFYLCASSIDAAGNQPQHFGDGTRLSIL.

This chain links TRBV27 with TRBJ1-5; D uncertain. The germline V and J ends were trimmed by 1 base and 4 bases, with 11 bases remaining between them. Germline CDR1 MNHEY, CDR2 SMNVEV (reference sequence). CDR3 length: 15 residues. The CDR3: CASSLFGTKNQPQHF. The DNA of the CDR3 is TGTGCCAGCAGTTTATTCGGCACTAAGAATCAGCCCCAGCATTTT.